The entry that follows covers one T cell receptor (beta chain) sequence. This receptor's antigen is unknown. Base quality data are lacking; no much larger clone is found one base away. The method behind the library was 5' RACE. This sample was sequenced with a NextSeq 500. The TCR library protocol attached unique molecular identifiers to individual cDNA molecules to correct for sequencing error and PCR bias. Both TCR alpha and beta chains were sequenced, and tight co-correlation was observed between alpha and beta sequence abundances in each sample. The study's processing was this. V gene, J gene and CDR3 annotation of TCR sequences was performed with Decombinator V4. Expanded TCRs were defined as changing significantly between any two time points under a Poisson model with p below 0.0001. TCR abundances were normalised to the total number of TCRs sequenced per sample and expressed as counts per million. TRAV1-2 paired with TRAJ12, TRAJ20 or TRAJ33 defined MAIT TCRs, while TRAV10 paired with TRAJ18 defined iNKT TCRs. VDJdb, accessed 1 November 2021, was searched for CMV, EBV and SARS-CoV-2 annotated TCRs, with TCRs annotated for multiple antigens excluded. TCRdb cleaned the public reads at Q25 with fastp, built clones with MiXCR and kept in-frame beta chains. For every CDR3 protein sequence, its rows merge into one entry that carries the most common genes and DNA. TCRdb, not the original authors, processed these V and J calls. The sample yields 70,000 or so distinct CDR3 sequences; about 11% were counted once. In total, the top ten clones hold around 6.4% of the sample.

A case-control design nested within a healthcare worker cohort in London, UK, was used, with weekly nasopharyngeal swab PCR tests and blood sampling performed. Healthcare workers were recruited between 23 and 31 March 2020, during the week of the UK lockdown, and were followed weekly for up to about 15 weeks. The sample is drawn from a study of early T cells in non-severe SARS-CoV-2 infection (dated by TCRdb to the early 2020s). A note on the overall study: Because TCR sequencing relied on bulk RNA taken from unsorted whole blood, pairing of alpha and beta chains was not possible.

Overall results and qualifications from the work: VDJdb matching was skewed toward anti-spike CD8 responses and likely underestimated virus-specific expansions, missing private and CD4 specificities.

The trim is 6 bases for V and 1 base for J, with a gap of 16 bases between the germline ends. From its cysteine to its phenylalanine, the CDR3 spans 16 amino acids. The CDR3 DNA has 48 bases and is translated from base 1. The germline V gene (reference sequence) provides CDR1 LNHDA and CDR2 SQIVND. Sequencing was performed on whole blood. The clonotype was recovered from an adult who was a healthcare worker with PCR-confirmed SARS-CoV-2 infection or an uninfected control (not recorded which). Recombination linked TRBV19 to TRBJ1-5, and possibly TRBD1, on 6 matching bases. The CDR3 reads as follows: CASSHRVGGSNQPQHF. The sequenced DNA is TGTGCCAGTAGCCACAGGGTTGGAGGGAGCAATCAGCCCCAGCATTTT.